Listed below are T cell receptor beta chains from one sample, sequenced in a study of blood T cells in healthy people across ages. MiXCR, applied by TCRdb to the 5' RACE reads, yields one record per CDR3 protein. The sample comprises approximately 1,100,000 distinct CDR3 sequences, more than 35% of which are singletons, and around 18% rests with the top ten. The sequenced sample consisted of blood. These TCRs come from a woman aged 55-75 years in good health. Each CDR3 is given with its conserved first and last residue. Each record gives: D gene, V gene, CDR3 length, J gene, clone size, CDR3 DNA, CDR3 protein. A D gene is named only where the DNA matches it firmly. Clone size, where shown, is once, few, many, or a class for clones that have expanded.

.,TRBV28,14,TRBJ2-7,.,TGTGCCAGCACTAAAGAGGGTCTCTCCTACGAGCAGTACTTC,CASTKEGLSYEQYF
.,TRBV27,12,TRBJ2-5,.,TGTGCCAGCAGTCGGTATAAGGAGACCCAGTACTTC,CASSRYKETQYF
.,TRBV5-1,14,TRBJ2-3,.,TGCGCCAGCAGCTTGTACGCTACTACGGATACGCAGTATTTT,CASSLYATTDTQYF
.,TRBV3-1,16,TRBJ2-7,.,TGTGCCAGCAGCCAAGATCCTTCGCAGGCCTCCTACGAGCAGTACTTC,CASSQDPSQASYEQYF
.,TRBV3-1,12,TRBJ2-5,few,TGTGCCAGCAGATTTAACGTGGAGACCCAGTACTTC,CASRFNVETQYF
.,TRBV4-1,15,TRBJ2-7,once,TGCGCCAGCAGCCAGGGGGAGGCCTTTACCTACGAGCAGTACTTC,CASSQGEAFTYEQYF
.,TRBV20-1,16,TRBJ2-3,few,TGCAGTGCTAGAGATGGTATAGCGAGCTTCACAGATACGCAGTATTTT,CSARDGIASFTDTQYF
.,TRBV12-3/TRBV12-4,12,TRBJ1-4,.,TGTGCCAGCAGTTTCGGTAGTGAAAAACTGTTTTTT,CASSFGSEKLFF
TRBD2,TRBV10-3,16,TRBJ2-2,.,TGTGCCATCAGCCCGACTAGCGGGATGAACACCGGGGAGCTGTTTTTT,CAISPTSGMNTGELFF
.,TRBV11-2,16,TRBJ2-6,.,TGTGCCAGCAGCTTAGCGGGGGGCACTGGGGCCAACGTCCTGACTTTC,CASSLAGGTGANVLTF
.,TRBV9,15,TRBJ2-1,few,TGTGCCAGCAGCGAGGCACGAGCCCTGTACAATGAGCAGTTCTTC,CASSEARALYNEQFF
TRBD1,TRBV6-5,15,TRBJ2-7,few,TGTGCCAGCAGTTACGATGGTCAGGGGGCTATCGAGCAGTACTTC,CASSYDGQGAIEQYF
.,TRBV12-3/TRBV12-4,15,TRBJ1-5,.,TGTGCCAGCAGTTCCGGATCGGGCGGCAATCAGCCCCAGCATTTT,CASSSGSGGNQPQHF
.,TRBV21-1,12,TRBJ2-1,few,TGTGCCAGCAGCGAGAACAGAAATGAGCAGTTCTTC,CASSENRNEQFF
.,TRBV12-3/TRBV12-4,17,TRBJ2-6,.,TGTGCCAGCAGCTACTATGGGGGAGGCTCTGGGGCCAACGTCCTGACTTTC,CASSYYGGGSGANVLTF
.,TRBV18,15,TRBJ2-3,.,TGTGCCAGCTCCCCCCGGGACACCCTCACAGATACGCAGTATTTT,CASSPRDTLTDTQYF
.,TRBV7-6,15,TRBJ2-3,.,TGTGCCAGCAGCTTAGCGCGAAGGGGATCAGATACGCAGTATTTT,CASSLARRGSDTQYF
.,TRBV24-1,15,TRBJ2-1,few,TGTGCCACCAGTGATCCCAGGCAGGGTCACAATGAGCAGTTCTTC,CATSDPRQGHNEQFF
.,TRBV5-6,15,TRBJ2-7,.,TGTGCCAGCAGCCCGGTCGGCGCAGAGACCTACGAGCAGTACTTC,CASSPVGAETYEQYF
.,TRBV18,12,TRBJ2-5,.,TGTGCCAGCGCACCAGGGGCAGAGACCCAGTACTTC,CASAPGAETQYF
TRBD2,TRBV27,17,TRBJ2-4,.,TGTGCCAGCAGTCCAGCAGCGGGAGTAGTTGGCAAAAACATTCAGTACTTC,CASSPAAGVVGKNIQYF
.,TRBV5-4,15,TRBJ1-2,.,TGTGCCAGCAGCTTGGTGGGCAGGGCCTACTATGGCTACACCTTC,CASSLVGRAYYGYTF
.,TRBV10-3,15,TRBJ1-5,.,TGTGCCATCAGTGTAGGCTCCCCTAGCAATCAGCCCCAGCATTTT,CAISVGSPSNQPQHF
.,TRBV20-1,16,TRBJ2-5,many,TGCAGTGCTAGCGTTTTCGGCAGGGGGGACGAAGAGACCCAGTACTTC,CSASVFGRGDEETQYF